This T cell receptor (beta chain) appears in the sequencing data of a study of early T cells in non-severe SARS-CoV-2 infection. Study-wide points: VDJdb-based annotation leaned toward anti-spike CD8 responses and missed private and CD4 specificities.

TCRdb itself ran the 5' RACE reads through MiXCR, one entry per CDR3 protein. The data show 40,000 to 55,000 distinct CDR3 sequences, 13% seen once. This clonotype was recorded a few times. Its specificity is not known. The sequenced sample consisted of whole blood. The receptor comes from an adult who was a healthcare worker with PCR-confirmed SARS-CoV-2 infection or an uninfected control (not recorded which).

DNA of the CDR3: TGCAGTGCTCTATCCGGGACTAGTTTTTACGAGCAGTACTTC. This sequence encodes CSALSGTSFYEQYF. The chain links TRBV20-1 to TRBJ2-7; 8 positions match TRBD2. V was pared by 5 bases and J by 4 bases, with 10 bases of the junction left unmatched. There are 14 residues in the CDR3. The germline V gene encodes CDR1 DFQATT and CDR2 SNEGSKA (reference sequence).